This T cell receptor (beta chain) is drawn from a study of blood T cells in healthy people across ages. This CDR3 has 19 residues. CDR1 is SGHRS, CDR2 YFSETQ, per germline. Trimming left V 2 bases short and J 0 bases short, with 23 bases between. The use of a sample-barcoded 5' primer and a J-beta primer mix characterized a second PCR of roughly 7 to 11 cycles. Per sample, CDR3-containing paired-end reads numbered at least 2.5 million. TCRdb re-called the 5' RACE reads through MiXCR, storing one row per CDR3 protein. This sample has about 760,000 distinct CDR3 sequences, with more than 50% found just once. Every donor provided roughly 9.1 milliliters of peripheral blood.

This chain connects TRBV5-1 to TRBJ1-1, with a weak D call TRBD1 (6 bases). Sequenced sample: blood. The sequence was collected from a man aged 35-49 years in good health. The CDR3 DNA reads TGCGCCAGCAGCTTTATGCCCCAGGCCAGGGGCGGAATGAACACTGAAGCTTTCTTT. Protein: CASSFMPQARGGMNTEAFF.